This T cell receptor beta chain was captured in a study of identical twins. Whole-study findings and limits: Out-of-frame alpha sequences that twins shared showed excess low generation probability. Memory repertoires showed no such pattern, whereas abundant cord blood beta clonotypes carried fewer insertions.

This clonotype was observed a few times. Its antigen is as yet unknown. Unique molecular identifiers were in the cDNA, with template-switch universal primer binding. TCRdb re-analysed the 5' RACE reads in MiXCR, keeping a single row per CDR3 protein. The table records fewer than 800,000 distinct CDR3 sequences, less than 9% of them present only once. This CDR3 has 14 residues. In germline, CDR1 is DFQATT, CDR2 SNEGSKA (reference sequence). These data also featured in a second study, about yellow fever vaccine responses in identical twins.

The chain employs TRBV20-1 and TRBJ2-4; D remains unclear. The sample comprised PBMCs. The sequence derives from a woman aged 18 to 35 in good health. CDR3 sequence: CRAARILAKNIQYF. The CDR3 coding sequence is TGCAGGGCAGCCAGGATTCTAGCCAAAAACATTCAGTACTTC.